The 15 T cell receptor beta chains reported below all come from one sample, sequenced in a study of vaccination effects on CD4 cells after COVID-19. No antigen has been assigned to these receptors. The protocol was immunoSEQ multiplex PCR, while the TCRdb copy is restricted to in-frame clones and leaves out a portion. The sample has over 55,000 clones, over 70% seen once. With the ViraFEST assay, the study expanded antigen-specific CD4+ T cells using viral peptide pools, then sequenced them. Isolating CD4+ T cells followed approximately nine days of culture. No vaccinee had earlier SARS-CoV-2 infection, and nucleocapsid antibodies were negative. Specimen: CD4+ T cells from PBMCs cultured with HCoV-OC43 spike peptides, collected before COVID-19 vaccination. Indicated subset: HCoV-OC43 spike overlapping peptide pool stimulation. All receptors derive from a human donor who received a COVID-19 vaccine.

This chain connects TRBV6-6 to TRBJ2-2, with D possibly being TRBD1 (6 bases). V lost 6 bases and J 7 bases, leaving 18 bases between the germline ends. This CDR3 has 15 amino acids. Germline CDR1 and CDR2: MNHNY and SVGAGI (reference sequence). The CDR3 is CASSRSMDRGGELFF. Here the CDR3 DNA reads TGTGCCAGCAGCCGAAGTATGGACAGAGGCGGGGAGCTGTTTTTT.

The chain is built from TRBV6-5 and TRBJ2-7, with 7 bases that match TRBD1. CDR1 MNHEY and CDR2 SVGAGI come from the germline V gene. CDR3 length: 12 amino acids. Trimming removed 6 bases from V and 7 bases from J; junction bases left unmatched: 6. The CDR3 sequence is CASRTGRREQYV. CDR3 in DNA: TGTGCCAGCAGGACAGGGCGGAGGGAGCAGTACGTC.

This clone was seen once. V and J are TRBV24-1 and TRBJ2-2, with D possibly being TRBD1 or TRBD2 (5 bases each). The germline gives CDR1 KGHDR, CDR2 SFDVKD. This CDR3 comprises 16 residues. The ends were cut back, 3 bases at V and 8 bases at J, with 18 bases in the middle. CDR3 loop: CATSDAGALRFGELFF. CDR3 DNA: TGTGCCACCAGTGATGCCGGGGCCCTAAGGTTTGGGGAGCTGTTTTTT.

This rearrangement joins TRBV5-8 to TRBJ2-3, with TRBD2 identical over 10 bases. CDR3 length: 19 residues. Per the germline V gene, CDR1 is SGHTS and CDR2 is YDEGEE. Trimming removed 7 bases from V and 0 bases from J; junction bases left unmatched: 17. This chain's CDR3 is CASPRAPAGGPPSTDTQYF. Written as DNA, the CDR3 is TGTGCCAGCCCCAGGGCCCCAGCGGGGGGGCCTCCGAGCACAGATACGCAGTATTTT.

The chain has TRBV11-2 and TRBJ2-2, with 7 positions matching TRBD1. This CDR3 has 15 amino acids. Germline CDR1 reads SGHAT; CDR2 reads FQNNGV. V shed 5 bases and J 1 base; nucleotides not matched to a gene: 4. The CDR3 DNA is TGTGCCAGCAGCCTAAGGACAGGGAACACCGGGGAGCTGTTTTTT. Protein: CASSLRTGNTGELFF.

This chain joins TRBV28 and TRBJ2-7; tentatively, D is TRBD1 or TRBD2 (5 bases each). Germline CDR1 MDHEN, CDR2 SYDVKM. The CDR3 loop spans 14 amino acids. V lost 5 bases to trimming and J lost 4 bases, with 15 bases between them. The CDR3 DNA sequence: TGTGCCAGCAGTCTCGGGACGGTCGATTACGAGCAGTACGTC. It encodes CASSLGTVDYEQYV.

The V gene is TRBV24-1, the J gene TRBJ2-5; D is possibly TRBD2 (5 bases). Germline assignment: CDR1 KGHDR and CDR2 SFDVKD. This CDR3 is 12 amino acids long. Trimming pared 8 bases from V and 0 bases from J, leaving 6 bases between. The CDR3 DNA sequence: TGTGCCACCACGGACTACCAAGAGACCCAGTACTTC. Translated: CATTDYQETQYF.

The chain employs TRBV19 and TRBJ2-2; TRBD1 matches 8 bases. This CDR3 is 16 amino acids long. Trimming removed 9 bases from V and 6 bases from J; junction bases left unmatched: 15. Germline values: CDR1 LNHDA, CDR2 SQIVND (reference sequence). The CDR3 sequence: CASQQPRTGGPGELFF. Here the CDR3 DNA reads TGTGCCAGCCAACAACCCCGAACAGGGGGACCCGGGGAGCTGTTTTTT.

The gene calls are TRBV18 and TRBJ2-1; possible D gene TRBD2, 5 bases. The CDR3 is 17 amino acids. Germline loops: CDR1 KGHSH, CDR2 LQKENI. V was cut by 3 bases and J by 0 bases, with 15 bases left in between. The CDR3 reads CASSPPGRRSSYNEQFF. The CDR3 DNA reads as TGTGCCAGCTCACCCCCCGGGCGGAGGAGCTCCTACAATGAGCAGTTCTTC.

The genes are TRBV10-2 and TRBJ1-6, with D perhaps matching TRBD1 (5 bases). This CDR3 is 13 amino acids long. Germline V gene data show CDR1 as WSHSY and CDR2 as SAAADI. V was cut by 6 bases and J by 7 bases, with 10 bases left in between. CDR3 DNA sequence: TGCGCCAGCAGCAGGGCCATGAATTCACCCCTCCACTTT. Amino acid sequence: CASSRAMNSPLHF.

This sequence joins TRBV5-6 and TRBJ2-6; D unresolved. Between the trimmed V and J ends, which lost 0 bases and 2 bases, there was a span of 9 bases. CDR1 SGHDT and CDR2 YYEEEE come from the germline V gene. The CDR3 sequence is 16 residues long. The CDR3: CASSLAQITGANVLTF. The CDR3 DNA reads TGTGCCAGCAGCTTGGCCCAAATTACTGGGGCCAACGTCCTGACTTTC.

The chain uses TRBV5-1 and TRBJ1-6, with D possibly being TRBD1 (6 bases). Trimming cost V 3 bases and J 5 bases, with 15 bases left between them. Germline values: CDR1 SGHRS, CDR2 YFSETQ. The CDR3 sequence is 16 residues long. CDR3 sequence: CASSSIGQRNNSPLHF. The CDR3 coding sequence is TGCGCCAGCAGCTCCATAGGACAGAGAAATAATTCACCCCTCCACTTT.

The V and J genes are TRBV20-1 and TRBJ2-5, with TRBD2 as a possible D gene (5 bases). CDR1 is DFQATT and CDR2 is SNEGSKA in the germline V gene (reference sequence). The germline V and J ends were trimmed by 1 base and 5 bases, with 5 bases remaining between them. This CDR3 has 11 amino acids. Written as DNA, the CDR3 is TGCAGTGCTAGAGTAGCGGAGACCCAGTACTTC. Residues: CSARVAETQYF.

The genes are TRBV6-5 and TRBJ2-4; maybe TRBD1 (6 bases). Germline V gene lookup returns CDR1 MNHEY and CDR2 SVGAGI. There are 16 residues in the CDR3. The V end was cut by 2 bases, the J end by 6 bases, with 17 bases between. The chain's CDR3 is CASSYALRGPANIQYF. DNA of the CDR3: TGTGCCAGCAGTTACGCGCTCAGGGGCCCCGCAAACATTCAGTACTTC.

This clone has only a few counts. This chain joins TRBV7-3 and TRBJ2-3; the match to TRBD1 covers 8 bases. The CDR3 covers 15 residues. The germline V gene has CDR1 SGHTA and CDR2 FQGTGA. The V segment lost 8 bases and the J segment 7 bases; nucleotides outside the gene matches: 14. The CDR3 DNA sequence: TGTGCCAGCTCAAGAGAGGCAGGGGGCATTAATACGCAGTATTTT. Encoded protein: CASSREAGGINTQYF.